This T cell receptor beta chain originates from a study of T cells in Graves' hyperthyroidism and ophthalmopathy. Whole-study context: Peripheral blood was secured at the point of initial diagnosis, before any treatment. Study-level points and caveats: Ophthalmopathy could be told apart from stable hyperthyroidism with a 13 V-J model. Most clonotypes that expanded in the thyroid above 0.001 also showed up in blood.

As regards this clonotype: Its antigen is as yet unknown.

V dropped 3 bases and J dropped 0 bases, with 5 bases sitting between them. The CDR3 contains 13 residues. Germline V gene lookup returns CDR1 SGHTA and CDR2 FQGNSA. Source material for PBMCs was more than 7.5 ml fresh peripheral blood. Amplification of TCR beta CDR3 regions used RNA as the template. First-round RT-PCR targeting the TCR CDR3 was performed with the HTBI primer set. TCRdb recomputed calls from the multiplex PCR reads with MiXCR, one row per CDR3 protein. The table lists nearly 750,000 distinct CDR3 sequences, 35% of them singletons. This receptor was obtained from a woman between 35 and 50 years old with Graves' hyperthyroidism. Sequencing used blood. This chain uses TRBV7-2 with TRBJ1-1, with D hard to call. CDR3 sequence reads: CASSFKVNTEAFF. In nucleotides, the CDR3 is TGTGCCAGCAGCTTCAAGGTGAACACTGAAGCTTTCTTT.